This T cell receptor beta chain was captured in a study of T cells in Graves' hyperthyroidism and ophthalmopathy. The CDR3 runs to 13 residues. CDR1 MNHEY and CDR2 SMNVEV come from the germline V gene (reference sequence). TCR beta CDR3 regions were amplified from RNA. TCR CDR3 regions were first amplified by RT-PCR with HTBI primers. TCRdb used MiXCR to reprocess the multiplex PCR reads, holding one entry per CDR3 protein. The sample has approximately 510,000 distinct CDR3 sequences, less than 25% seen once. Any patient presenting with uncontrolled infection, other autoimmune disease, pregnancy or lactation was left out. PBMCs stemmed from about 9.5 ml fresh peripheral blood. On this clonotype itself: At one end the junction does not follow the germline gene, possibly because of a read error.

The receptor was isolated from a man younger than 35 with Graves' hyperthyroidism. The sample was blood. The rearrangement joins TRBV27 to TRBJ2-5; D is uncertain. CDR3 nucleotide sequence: TGTGCCAGCAGTAAGCGCCTGCAAGAGACCGAGGACTTC. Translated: CASSKRLQETEDF.